This section outlines one T cell receptor (beta chain) sequence together with its context. Controls were age- and sex-matched healthy donors. The CD8+ and CD4+ T cells were negatively isolated, with the TEMRA cells enriched by FACS. RNA in amounts of about 0.5 to 1 ug was reverse transcribed with random hexamers. TCRdb fed the immunoSEQ multiplex PCR reads into MiXCR, producing one record per CDR3 protein. The sample lists roughly 180,000 distinct CDR3 sequences; 90% to 95% were seen once. This sample was taken from a study of CD8 T cells in Susac syndrome. The germline CDR1 and CDR2 sequences are MDHEN and SYDVKM. This CDR3 has 17 amino acids. Trimming pared 4 bases from V and 3 bases from J, leaving 16 bases between.

Specimen: CD4+ T cells from PBMCs. The sequence was collected from a human donor in good health. The genes are TRBV28 and TRBJ2-6, with a possible D match to TRBD1 (5 bases). This CDR3 reads CASSSPSRVLGANVLTF. CDR3 bases: TGTGCCAGCAGTTCCCCATCCAGGGTGCTTGGGGCCAACGTCCTGACTTTC.